Presented here are 4 T cell receptor beta chains from one specimen sequenced in a study of tumor-infiltrating lymphocytes in glioblastoma multiforme. Multiple V-beta primers and a C-beta primer amplified TCRB from RNA. TCRdb re-analysed the multiplex PCR reads in MiXCR, keeping a single row per CDR3 protein. The table lists 13,000 or so distinct CDR3 sequences, 66% of them singletons. The sample consisted of brain tumor tissue. These receptors all stem from a male donor with glioblastoma.

About this clonotype: Germline and junction disagree at one end, which may indicate a read error. This chain connects TRBV5-8 to TRBJ2-1; possibly TRBD2 for D (6 bases). The CDR3 totals 15 residues. Per the germline V gene, CDR1 is SGHTS and CDR2 is YDEGEE. CDR3 in DNA: TGTGCCAGCGGCTTCAGGGTAACGGGAGCTGATGAGCAGTTCTTC. Its protein product is CASGFRVTGADEQFF.

V and J are TRBV6-5 and TRBJ1-1, with a weak D call TRBD1 (6 bases). V dropped 0 bases and J dropped 4 bases, with 15 bases sitting between them. In germline, CDR1 is MNHEY, CDR2 SVGAGI. The CDR3 has 16 amino acids. The CDR3 spells CASSYSLGGGSTEAFF. The CDR3 DNA reads as TGTGCCAGCAGTTACTCCCTAGGGGGAGGGAGCACTGAAGCTTTCTTT.

In nucleotides, the CDR3 is TGCAGTGCTAGAGACAGCTCCTATAATTCACCCCTCCACTTT. This codes for CSARDSSYNSPLHF. The gene calls are TRBV20-1 and TRBJ1-6; D not certain. Germline V gene data show CDR1 as DFQATT and CDR2 as SNEGSKA (reference sequence). CDR3 size: 14 residues. Trimming left V 0 bases short and J 0 bases short, with 3 bases between.

Details on this clonotype: Being one base from a much bigger clone, this may be a read error. Given the absence of the conserved phenylalanine or tryptophan at the CDR3 end, a read error is likely. V gene TRBV7-3 combines with J gene TRBJ1-1; no clear D. The V end was cut by 4 bases, the J end by 7 bases, with 13 bases between. The CDR3 is made up of 13 amino acids. Germline CDR1 reads SGHTA; CDR2 reads FQGTGA. CDR3 loop: CASSSAGDSEAFL. The CDR3 DNA is TGTGCCAGCAGCTCCGCCGGGGATAGTGAAGCTTTCCTT.